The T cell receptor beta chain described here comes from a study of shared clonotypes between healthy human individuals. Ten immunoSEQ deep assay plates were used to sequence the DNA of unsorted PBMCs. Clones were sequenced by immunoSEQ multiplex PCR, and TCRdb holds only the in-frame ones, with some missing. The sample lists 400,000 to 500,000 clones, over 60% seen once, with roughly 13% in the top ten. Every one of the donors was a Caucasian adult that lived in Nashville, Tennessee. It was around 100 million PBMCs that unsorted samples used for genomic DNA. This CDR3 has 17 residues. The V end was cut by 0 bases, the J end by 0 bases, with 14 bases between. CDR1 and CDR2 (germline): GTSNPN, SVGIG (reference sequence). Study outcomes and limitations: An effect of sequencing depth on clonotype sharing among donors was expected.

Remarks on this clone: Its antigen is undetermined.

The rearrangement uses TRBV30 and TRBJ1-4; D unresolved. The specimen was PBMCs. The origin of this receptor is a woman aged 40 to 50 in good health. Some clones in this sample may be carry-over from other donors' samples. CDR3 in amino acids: CAWSVVTAQPTNEKLFF. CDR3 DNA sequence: TGTGCCTGGAGTGTAGTAACAGCCCAACCAACTAATGAAAAACTGTTTTTT.